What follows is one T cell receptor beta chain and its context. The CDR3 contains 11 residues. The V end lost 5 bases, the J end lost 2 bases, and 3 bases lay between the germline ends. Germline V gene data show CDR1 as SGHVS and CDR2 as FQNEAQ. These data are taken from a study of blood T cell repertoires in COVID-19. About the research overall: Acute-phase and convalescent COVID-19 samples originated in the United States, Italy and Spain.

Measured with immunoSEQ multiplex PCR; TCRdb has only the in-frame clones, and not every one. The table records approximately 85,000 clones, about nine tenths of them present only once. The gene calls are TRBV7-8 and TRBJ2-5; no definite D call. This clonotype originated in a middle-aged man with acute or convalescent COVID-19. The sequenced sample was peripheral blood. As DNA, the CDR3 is TGTGCCAGCAGCATACAAGAGACCCAGTACTTC. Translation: CASSIQETQYF.